This is a list of T cell receptor beta chains from one sample in a study of long-term antiretroviral therapy in people with HIV. Here immunoSEQ multiplex PCR was the method, and the copy in TCRdb shows in-frame clones only, minus some. The data hold tens of thousands of clones, with around 80% observed a single time. Here the sequenced sample was unsorted PBMCs, taken almost 2.9 years after starting antiretroviral therapy. The receptor set was obtained from a man between 25 and 39 years old with HIV. Both conserved end residues are part of each CDR3. A D gene is named only where the DNA matches it firmly. Clone size is shown for a subset of rows, as once, few, many or a class of expanded clone.

clone_size j_call d_call v_call cdr3_nt cdr3_aa
. TRBJ1-3 . TRBV6-5 TGTGCCAGCCTGGACTTCTCTGGAAACACCATATATTTT CASLDFSGNTIYF
. TRBJ1-2 . TRBV20-1 TGCAGTGCTAGAGGAGTCAGCCGCTACACCTTC CSARGVSRYTF
. TRBJ2-2 . TRBV18 TGTGCCAGCTCACCAGGGGTCACGAACACCGGGGAGCTGTTTTTT CASSPGVTNTGELFF
. TRBJ2-3 TRBD2 TRBV7-2 TGTGGGACTAGCCAGACCCCGGAGCCACGCACATATACGCAGTATTTT CGTSQTPEPRTYTQYF
. TRBJ2-2 TRBD1 TRBV2 TGTGCCAGCAGTGGGGGATCCGGGACAGGGACCGCCGGGGAGCTGTTTTTT CASSGGSGTGTAGELFF
. TRBJ1-1 . TRBV19 TGTGCCAGTAGTGTCCTTGGGGGGCGCGGGGGCACTGAAGCTTTCTTT CASSVLGGRGGTEAFF
. TRBJ2-1 TRBD2 TRBV27 TGTGCCAGCAGTTTTAACGGGGGGGCTAACTACAATGAGCAGTTCTTC CASSFNGGANYNEQFF
. TRBJ2-2 TRBD1 TRBV6-5 TGTGCCAGCACCCCGGGACAGGGGCCCGGGGAGCTGTTTTTT CASTPGQGPGELFF
. TRBJ2-1 TRBD1 TRBV6-1 TGTGCCAGCACCCGGGACAGGGTGTACAATGAGCAGTTCTTC CASTRDRVYNEQFF
. TRBJ2-3 . TRBV10-1 TGCGCCAGCAGTCTGACCGGAGATACGCAGTATTTT CASSLTGDTQYF
. TRBJ1-5 TRBD1 TRBV10-3 TGTGCCATCAGTAGGGACAGGGGTAGCAATCAGCCCCAGCATTTT CAISRDRGSNQPQHF
. TRBJ1-1 . TRBV5-1 TGCGCCAGCAGCTCTAAAGCCGGGAGCACTGAAGCTTTCTTT CASSSKAGSTEAFF
. TRBJ2-7 . TRBV7-9 TGTGCCAGTTCCGGGGGGACAGGAAGCGAGCAGTACTTC CASSGGTGSEQYF
. TRBJ2-1 . TRBV6-6 TGTGCCAGCAGTGCCGGGTCTCCTGATGAGCAGTTCTTC CASSAGSPDEQFF
. TRBJ1-2 . TRBV6-1 TGTGCCAGCAGTGAAGCGCTGACTAACTATGGCTACACCTTC CASSEALTNYGYTF
. TRBJ2-3 . TRBV25-1 TGTGCCAGCATTGCGGGACAGCATTTCACAGATACGCAGTATTTT CASIAGQHFTDTQYF
. TRBJ1-5 TRBD1 TRBV5-6 TGTGCCAGCAGCTTGGCGCGGGAGCAGGGGGCGCCAAGACAGCCCCAGCATTTT CASSLAREQGAPRQPQHF
few TRBJ1-1 . TRBV28 TGTGCCAGCAGTTTGAACATACTGAACACTGAAGCTTTCTTT CASSLNILNTEAFF
. TRBJ2-7 . TRBV7-8 TGTGCCAGCAGCTTTCCAGGGAGATACGAGCAGTACTTC CASSFPGRYEQYF
. TRBJ1-6 . TRBV7-2 TGTGCCAGCAGCGACGCTTCGAATTCACCCCTCCACTTT CASSDASNSPLHF
. TRBJ2-7 . TRBV7-8 TGTGCCAGCAGCTTTCAGGGCGGACCCTACGAGCAGTACTTC CASSFQGGPYEQYF
. TRBJ2-4 TRBD2 TRBV6-6 TGTGCCAGCAGTCTAGCGGGACCGAACATTCAGTACTTC CASSLAGPNIQYF
. TRBJ1-4 . TRBV7-6 TGTGCCAGCAGCGTACAGGGTTGGGCTAATGAAAAACTGTTTTTT CASSVQGWANEKLFF
. TRBJ2-7 TRBD2 TRBV4-3 TGCGCCAGCAGCTCGGGACTAGCGGCATACGAGCAGTACTTC CASSSGLAAYEQYF
few TRBJ2-1 TRBD1 TRBV4-3 TGCGCCAGCAGCCAAGAGGGGACAGGGGGCTACAATGAGCAGTTCTTC CASSQEGTGGYNEQFF
. TRBJ1-3 TRBD1 TRBV5-1 TGCGCCAGCAGCTGGAGGGGGCCGGACATGGGAAACACCATATATTTT CASSWRGPDMGNTIYF
. TRBJ2-7 . TRBV9 TGTGCCAGCAGCGTAGACCCGACGAGGGGCATACGGGAGCAGTACTTC CASSVDPTRGIREQYF
. TRBJ2-7 . TRBV18 TGTGCCAGCTCACCACCCCAGCGCAGAACCTACGAGCAGTACTTC CASSPPQRRTYEQYF
. TRBJ2-7 . TRBV18 TGTGCCAGCTCACCAGATGGGGTCTACGAGCAGTACTTC CASSPDGVYEQYF
. TRBJ1-2 TRBD1 TRBV7-2 TGTGCCAGCAAGCCGGGACAGGGTAACTATGGCTACACCTTC CASKPGQGNYGYTF
once TRBJ2-1 . TRBV7-9 TGTGCCAGCAGCGACAAACAGGGCTTCTCCTACAATGAGCAGTTCTTC CASSDKQGFSYNEQFF